The 23 T cell receptor beta chains below come from one sample, sequenced in a study of cytomegalovirus exposure and HLA in healthy donors (dated by TCRdb to between 2016 and 2019). The library was built by means of the immunoSEQ multiplex PCR assay. TCRdb took over this immuneACCESS table, retaining in-frame rearrangements with V and J assigned. Such tables are incomplete; in checked studies, under half of the missing clones stem from an unresolved V gene, and the remainder is unexplained. For this sample the table gives 200,000 to 300,000 clones, of which around 87% were detected only once. The ten largest account for over 0.95% of the sample. Sequenced input: PBMCs. These TCRs come from a young woman in good health and CMV-seropositive.

This sequence joins TRBV30 and TRBJ1-4, with TRBD1 matching over 7 bases. The CDR3 length is 15 residues. Germline V CDR1 and CDR2: GTSNPN, SVGIG (reference sequence). J gave up 4 bases and V 8 bases, and 13 bases lay outside the gene matches. CDR3 DNA sequence: TGTGCCGGGGGCTTTCTGGGACAGAATAATGAAAAACTGTTTTTT. Translation: CAGGFLGQNNEKLFF.

The chain couples TRBV11-2 to TRBJ2-1; D gene uncertain. The CDR3 totals 16 residues. Germline-derived CDR1 and CDR2 are SGHAT and FQNNGV. Trimming took 0 bases from V and 4 from J, leaving 13 bases between them. CDR3 in DNA: TGTGCCAGCAGCTTAGACACTTCCCCCCCATACAATGAGCAGTTCTTC. This gives the protein CASSLDTSPPYNEQFF.

V gene TRBV4-2 combines with J gene TRBJ1-1; 11 nucleotides agree with TRBD1. After removal of 3 bases from V and 1 base from J, the junction contained 1 base not matched to a gene. Per the germline V gene, CDR1 is LGHNA and CDR2 is YNFKEQ. This CDR3 comprises 15 residues. The CDR3 loop reads CASSQGTGGNTEAFF. CDR3 in DNA: TGTGCCAGCAGCCAGGGGACAGGGGGGAACACTGAAGCTTTCTTT.

This rearrangement joins TRBV5-1 to TRBJ2-7, with D unresolved. V was cut by 1 base and J by 2 bases, with 10 bases left in between. The germline CDR1 and CDR2 sequences are SGHRS and YFSETQ. The CDR3 length is 14 residues. The CDR3 sequence: CASSLRGGAYEQYF. DNA for the CDR3: TGCGCCAGCAGCTTGCGAGGCGGAGCCTACGAGCAGTACTTC.

In nucleotides, the CDR3 is TGTGCCAGTAGTATTTATTCGGGACTAGCTATAGATACGCAGTATTTT. Residues: CASSIYSGLAIDTQYF. The chain combines TRBV19 with TRBJ2-3; TRBD2 matches at 9 bases. The ends lost 3 bases at V and 5 bases at J; junction bases unmatched: 9. Germline assignment: CDR1 LNHDA and CDR2 SQIVND (reference sequence). The CDR3 length is 16 residues.

The rearrangement links TRBV7-8 to TRBJ2-3, with 8 bases matching TRBD2. Looked up from germline, CDR1 is SGHVS and CDR2 is FQNEAQ. This CDR3 has 17 residues. V lost 3 bases, J lost 6 bases, and 14 bases stayed unmatched. The CDR3 coding sequence is TGTGCCAGCAGCTTCCCCCCTGACGGGAGGGCCATGGATACGCAGTATTTT. This encodes CASSFPPDGRAMDTQYF. The full variable domain, rest sourced from reference TRBV7-8 and TRBJ2-3, is GAGVSQSPRYKVAKRGQDVALRCDPISGHVSLFWYQQALGQGPEFLTYFQNEAQLDKSGLPSDRFFAERPEGSVSTLKIQRTQQEDSAVYLCASSFPPDGRAMDTQYFGPGTRLTVL.

This chain links TRBV10-3 with TRBJ1-2, with a weak D call TRBD1 (6 bases). Germline CDR1 reads ENHRY; CDR2 reads SYGVKD. The CDR3 totals 12 residues. Trimming removed 6 bases at V and 2 bases at J, with 7 bases between. This CDR3 is CAIRTGNYGYTF. Written as DNA, the CDR3 is TGTGCCATCAGAACAGGGAACTATGGCTACACCTTC.

This chain's CDR3 is CASSVSGTSGTNEQFF. Written as DNA, the CDR3 is TGTGCCAGCAGCGTATCCGGGACTAGCGGGACCAATGAGCAGTTCTTC. This sequence joins TRBV9 and TRBJ2-1; 13 bases match TRBD2. Unmatched junction bases numbered 4, after V lost 1 base and J lost 6 bases. The CDR3 loop spans 16 amino acids. Germline CDR1 and CDR2: SGDLS and YYNGEE.

This clone was seen a single time. The chain links TRBV28 to TRBJ1-1; 10 positions agree with TRBD1. The CDR3 sequence is 15 residues long. The junction had 10 bases not matched to a gene; V was cut back by 7 bases and J by 5 bases. The germline gives CDR1 MDHEN, CDR2 SYDVKM. The CDR3 region has the DNA TGTGCCAGCATCAATGGACAGGGGGTTTTTACTGAAGCTTTCTTT. Residues: CASINGQGVFTEAFF.

The chain uses TRBV19 and TRBJ1-5, with 10 positions matching TRBD1. Per the germline V gene, CDR1 is LNHDA and CDR2 is SQIVND (reference sequence). Unmatched junction bases numbered 16, after V lost 5 bases and J lost 0 bases. CDR3 length: 20 residues. The CDR3 region has the DNA TGTGCCAGTAGTGCGACCGGGACAGGGGACCTACTATATAGCAATCAGCCCCAGCATTTT. This sequence encodes CASSATGTGDLLYSNQPQHF.

V usage is TRBV18 and J usage is TRBJ1-3, with TRBD1 as a possible D gene (5 bases). The germline V and J ends were trimmed by 3 bases and 4 bases, with 10 bases remaining between them. Looked up from germline, CDR1 is KGHSH and CDR2 is LQKENI. CDR3 length: 14 residues. The CDR3 sequence is CASSPGGSGNTIYF. DNA for the CDR3: TGTGCCAGCTCACCGGGGGGGTCCGGAAACACCATATATTTT.

This chain links TRBV18 with TRBJ1-1; no clear D gene. This CDR3 contains 13 residues. V dropped 3 bases and J dropped 0 bases, with 5 bases sitting between them. CDR1 and CDR2 (germline): KGHSH, LQKENI. CDR3 region: CASSPDMNTEAFF. CDR3 bases: TGTGCCAGCTCACCCGACATGAACACTGAAGCTTTCTTT. The whole variable domain, filled in from reference TRBV18 and TRBJ1-1, reads NAGVMQNPRHLVRRRGQEARLRCSPMKGHSHVYWYRQLPEEGLKFMVYLQKENIIDESGMPKERFSAEFPKEGPSILRIQQVVRGDSAAYFCASSPDMNTEAFFGQGTRLTVV.

This chain connects TRBV6-5 to TRBJ2-3, with D possibly being TRBD1 (6 bases). The CDR3 spans 16 residues. The germline V gene has CDR1 MNHEY and CDR2 SVGAGI. V was trimmed by 4 bases and J by 2 bases, leaving 16 bases between them. CDR3 in DNA: TGTGCCAGCAGTTCTGGACAGCTCTTTCCCACAGATACGCAGTATTTT. Its translation: CASSSGQLFPTDTQYF.

J is TRBJ1-5 and V is TRBV30; D possibly corresponds to TRBD1 (5 bases). The length of the CDR3 is 13 residues. The V gene lost 7 bases and the J gene lost 4 bases, with 14 bases spanning the gap. The germline V gene has CDR1 GTSNPN and CDR2 SVGIG (reference sequence). The CDR3: CAYKTGGNQPQHF. CDR3 sequence (DNA): TGTGCCTATAAGACGGGGGGAAATCAGCCCCAGCATTTT. Full variable domain (missing parts from reference TRBV30 and TRBJ1-5): SQTIHQWPATLVQPVGSPLSLECTVEGTSNPNLYWYRQAAGRGLQLLFYSVGIGQISSEVPQNLSASRPQDRQFILSSKKLLLSDSGFYLCAYKTGGNQPQHFGDGTRLSIL.

Only a few counts were recorded for this clone. This chain joins TRBV18 and TRBJ1-5; D remains unclear. The CDR3 loop spans 14 amino acids. V was trimmed by 0 bases and J by 0 bases, leaving 3 bases between them. Germline loops: CDR1 KGHSH, CDR2 LQKENI. DNA of the CDR3: TGTGCCAGCTCACCACCCGGTAGCAATCAGCCCCAGCATTTT. This sequence encodes CASSPPGSNQPQHF. Complete variable domain (other parts from reference TRBV18 and TRBJ1-5): NAGVMQNPRHLVRRRGQEARLRCSPMKGHSHVYWYRQLPEEGLKFMVYLQKENIIDESGMPKERFSAEFPKEGPSILRIQQVVRGDSAAYFCASSPPGSNQPQHFGDGTRLSIL.

The chain couples TRBV9 to TRBJ1-2; TRBD1 is a possible D gene (6 bases). Trimming took off 0 bases at V and 5 bases at J, with 14 bases between the two ends. This CDR3 is built from 15 residues. Per the germline V gene, CDR1 is SGDLS and CDR2 is YYNGEE. CDR3 region: CASSVDSGTPYGYTF. The CDR3 bases are TGTGCCAGCAGCGTAGATTCCGGGACACCATATGGCTACACCTTC.

The DNA of the CDR3 is TGTGCCAGCAGTTCGAGGACTAGCGGGTCCTACGAGCAGTACTTC. Translated: CASSSRTSGSYEQYF. The chain links TRBV27 to TRBJ2-7, with 11 bases identical to TRBD2. The CDR3 consists of 15 residues. CDR1 is MNHEY, CDR2 SMNVEV, per germline (reference sequence). The ends lost 4 bases at V and 1 base at J; junction bases unmatched: 3.

The rearrangement uses TRBV14 and TRBJ2-7, with D possibly matching TRBD1 (5 bases). The CDR3 spans 14 residues. V was pared by 4 bases and J by 2 bases, with 12 bases between. Germline V CDR1 and CDR2: SGHDN, FVKESK. CDR3 region: CASSPHRYTYEQYF. The DNA for the CDR3 is TGTGCCAGCAGCCCCCACAGGTACACCTACGAGCAGTACTTC.

This clone was seen only a few times. The chain uses TRBV5-4 and TRBJ2-7, with 9 nucleotides matching TRBD2. There are 17 residues in the CDR3. Looked up from germline, CDR1 is SGHNT and CDR2 is YYREEE (reference sequence). J gave up 0 bases and V 5 bases, and 12 bases lay outside the gene matches. The CDR3 nucleotides are TGTGCCAGCAGTCCTGCTGGCGGGAGGGTAACCTCCTACGAGCAGTACTTC. Its protein is CASSPAGGRVTSYEQYF.

The chain couples TRBV2 to TRBJ2-3; weak D call: TRBD2 (5 bases). The CDR3 length is 15 residues. CDR1 is SNHLY and CDR2 is FYNNEI in the germline V gene. V was shortened by 6 bases and J by 2 bases, with 15 bases between the two germline ends. CDR3 sequence: CASRDPGLYTDTQYF. Here the CDR3 DNA reads TGTGCCAGCAGGGACCCCGGACTCTACACAGATACGCAGTATTTT.

This chain links TRBV14 with TRBJ2-4, with 9 positions matching TRBD1. V was clipped by 4 bases and J by 0 bases; unmatched bases: 4. The germline CDR1 and CDR2 sequences are SGHDN and FVKESK. This CDR3 is built from 16 residues. Here the CDR3 reads CASSRGTGLAKNIQYF. The CDR3 nucleotides read TGTGCCAGCAGCCGAGGGACAGGGCTAGCCAAAAACATTCAGTACTTC.

In this sample, this clone turned up once. The gene calls are TRBV7-2 and TRBJ2-2, with 8 bases lining up with TRBD2. The CDR3 consists of 14 residues. Looked up from germline, CDR1 is SGHTA and CDR2 is FQGNSA. V shed 7 bases and J 5 bases; nucleotides not matched to a gene: 6. CDR3 protein: CASKVERETGELFF. DNA of the CDR3: TGTGCCAGCAAAGTGGAGCGGGAGACCGGGGAGCTGTTTTTT.

This clone has just one count. The V gene is TRBV5-1, the J gene TRBJ2-4, with D possibly being TRBD1 (5 bases). The germline V gene has CDR1 SGHRS and CDR2 YFSETQ. The CDR3 totals 16 residues. Trimming took off 4 bases at V and 8 bases at J, with 22 bases between the two ends. CDR3: CASSEKGPIVWDIQYF. The CDR3 coding sequence is TGCGCCAGCAGCGAGAAGGGGCCAATAGTGTGGGACATTCAGTACTTC.